One and the same sample provided the 14 T cell receptor beta chains below, sequenced in a study of shared clonotypes between healthy human individuals. TCRdb keeps only in-frame clones here, not all; method: immunoSEQ multiplex PCR. The sample has 950,000 to 1,100,000 clones, around 76% seen once. The sequencing input was memory CD4+ T cells sorted from blood. Subset indicated: CD45RA-negative fraction. These receptors were obtained from a man between 18 and 29 years old in good health.

Only one count was recorded for this clone. The J gene is TRBJ2-3, the V gene TRBV7-6, with D possibly being TRBD1 (5 bases). CDR1 and CDR2 (germline): SGHVS, FNYEAQ. The length of the CDR3 is 16 residues. The ends were cut back, 5 bases at V and 4 bases at J, with 19 bases in the middle. The CDR3 sequence is CASSVEEPGYADTQYF. The CDR3 DNA follows: TGTGCCAGCAGCGTAGAGGAACCAGGGTATGCAGATACGCAGTATTTT.

The sample holds a few counts of this clone. The V gene is TRBV5-1, the J gene TRBJ1-1; D might be TRBD1 (5 bases). Trimming removed 2 bases at V and 4 bases at J, with 12 bases between. Germline CDR1 is SGHRS and CDR2 is YFSETQ. The CDR3 totals 14 residues. The CDR3 DNA reads TGCGCCAGCAGCTTCGCGGGGCCGCCCACTGAAGCTTTCTTT. Translating gives CASSFAGPPTEAFF.

The chain recombines TRBV18 with TRBJ1-1; 7 bases align to TRBD1. The CDR3 runs to 15 residues. J gave up 0 bases and V 6 bases, and 7 bases lay outside the gene matches. Germline V gene lookup returns CDR1 KGHSH and CDR2 LQKENI. For the CDR3, the DNA is TGTGCCAGCTCCCCGGGGGGGACAGTGAACACTGAAGCTTTCTTT. Protein product: CASSPGGTVNTEAFF. Full variable domain (remainder filled in from reference TRBV18 and TRBJ1-1): NAGVMQNPRHLVRRRGQEARLRCSPMKGHSHVYWYRQLPEEGLKFMVYLQKENIIDESGMPKERFSAEFPKEGPSILRIQQVVRGDSAAYFCASSPGGTVNTEAFFGQGTRLTVV.

This clone occurred once. J is TRBJ2-5 and V is TRBV2, with unresolved D. Germline V gene sequence: CDR1 SNHLY, CDR2 FYNNEI. The CDR3 has 13 residues. V lost 6 bases and J 4 bases, leaving 12 bases between the germline ends. CDR3 bases: TGTGCCAGCAGCGGGCGGACGGCAGAGACCCAGTACTTC. It yields the protein CASSGRTAETQYF.

The chain has TRBV19 and TRBJ2-1; possibly TRBD2 for D (5 bases). Between the trimmed V and J ends, which lost 4 bases and 4 bases, there was a span of 14 bases. Germline V gene lookup returns CDR1 LNHDA and CDR2 SQIVND (reference sequence). This CDR3 comprises 15 residues. The CDR3 loop reads CASSTATGWYNEQFF. CDR3 DNA: TGTGCCAGTAGTACTGCTACGGGGTGGTACAATGAGCAGTTCTTC. Full variable domain (remainder filled in from reference TRBV19 and TRBJ2-1): DGGITQSPKYLFRKEGQNVTLSCEQNLNHDAMYWYRQDPGQGLRLIYYSQIVNDFQKGDIAEGYSVSREKKESFPLTVTSAQKNPTAFYLCASSTATGWYNEQFFGPGTRLTVL.

This clone appeared many times. The chain joins TRBV14 to TRBJ1-6; D gene ambiguous. The CDR3 is 13 residues long. The V end was cut by 5 bases, the J end by 4 bases, with 6 bases between. Per germline, CDR1 SGHDN and CDR2 FVKESK. CDR3 region: CASSALYNSPLHF. The CDR3 DNA reads TGTGCCAGCAGCGCCTTGTATAATTCACCCCTCCACTTT. Filled out from reference TRBV14 and TRBJ1-6, the complete variable domain reads EAGVTQFPSHSVIEKGQTVTLRCDPISGHDNLYWYRRVMGKEIKFLLHFVKESKQDESGMPNNRFLAERTGGTYSTLKVQPAELEDSGVYFCASSALYNSPLHFGNGTRLTVT.

Concerning this clone itself: This same CDR3 is encoded by further DNA sequences in the sample. The rearrangement uses TRBV30 and TRBJ1-1; D gene uncertain. CDR3 length: 14 amino acids. CDR1 is GTSNPN and CDR2 is SVGIG in the germline V gene (reference sequence). V lost 2 bases, J lost 0 bases, and 10 bases lay in between. DNA for the CDR3: TGTGCCTGGAGTAGAGGGCAGTTGAACACTGAAGCTTTCTTT. Translating gives CAWSRGQLNTEAFF.

This clone was found once. This chain connects TRBV7-2 to TRBJ2-7; D may be TRBD1 (6 bases). Germline CDR1 reads SGHTA; CDR2 reads FQGNSA. The length of the CDR3 is 13 residues. V gave up 5 bases and J gave up 3 bases, with 11 bases separating them. This CDR3 reads CASSQRTVYEQYF. The CDR3 DNA reads as TGTGCCAGCAGCCAGAGGACAGTCTACGAGCAGTACTTC.

The chain employs TRBV27 and TRBJ1-1; no reliable D call. This CDR3 comprises 13 residues. Trimming took off 7 bases at V and 1 base at J, with 10 bases between the two ends. Germline V CDR1 and CDR2: MNHEY, SMNVEV (reference sequence). The CDR3 DNA follows: TGTGCCAGCACCCGGGCAGGGAACACTGAAGCTTTCTTT. Its protein product is CASTRAGNTEAFF.

V usage is TRBV27 and J usage is TRBJ1-4; possible D gene TRBD1, 5 bases. The germline V gene encodes CDR1 MNHEY and CDR2 SMNVEV (reference sequence). CDR3 size: 18 residues. Trimming removed 2 bases from V and 5 bases from J, with 21 bases in between. The CDR3 DNA reads TGTGCCAGCAGTTTAGTCGGGGGAGGACTGGGGGTGAATGAAAAACTGTTTTTT. This sequence encodes CASSLVGGGLGVNEKLFF.

The V call is TRBV20-1, the J call TRBJ1-1; D remains ambiguous. Germline loops: CDR1 DFQATT, CDR2 SNEGSKA (reference sequence). The CDR3 sequence is 11 residues long. V was pared by 5 bases and J by 4 bases, with 8 bases between. The CDR3 region is CSAPQLTEAFF. CDR3 DNA: TGCAGTGCTCCGCAGCTCACTGAAGCTTTCTTT.

About this clone itself: Distinct nucleotide sequences in the sample also encode this CDR3. This rearrangement joins TRBV2 to TRBJ2-3, with D tentatively TRBD1 or TRBD2 (6 bases each). V lost 3 bases to trimming and J lost 2 bases, with 9 bases between them. The CDR3 covers 14 residues. CDR1 is SNHLY, CDR2 FYNNEI, per germline. The CDR3 here is CASSEGGHTDTQYF. Written as DNA, the CDR3 is TGTGCCAGCAGTGAGGGGGGCCACACAGATACGCAGTATTTT. The entire variable domain, with the rest obtained from reference TRBV2 and TRBJ2-3, is as follows: EPEVTQTPSHQVTQMGQEVILRCVPISNHLYFYWYRQILGQKVEFLVSFYNNEISEKSEIFDDQFSVERPDGSNFTLKIRSTKLEDSAMYFCASSEGGHTDTQYFGPGTRLTVL.

The gene calls are TRBV21-1 and TRBJ2-7; the D call TRBD2 from the table was never checked on the DNA. TRBV21-1 is a pseudogene locus. The CDR3 length is 15 residues. The CDR3 region is CANLPLIIISYEQYF. The CDR3 nucleotides are TGTGCCAATCTTCCCCTAATTATTATCTCCTACGAGCAGTACTTC.

The J gene is TRBJ2-7, the V gene TRBV5-1; 9 positions match TRBD1. The CDR3 has 16 residues. Germline trimming cut 3 bases from V and 3 bases from J; bases unmatched to any gene: 10. In germline, CDR1 is SGHRS, CDR2 YFSETQ. Here the CDR3 reads CASSSMTGQGSYEQYF. Here the CDR3 DNA reads TGCGCCAGCAGCTCGATGACGGGACAGGGAAGCTACGAGCAGTACTTC.